These T cell receptor delta chains were read from a single sample in a study of Vδ1+ human thymocytes. TCRdb reapplied CATT to the multiplex PCR reads. The data contain about 58,000 delta-chain clones, more than 13% of them singletons. Sequenced input: Vdelta1+ gamma-delta thymocytes from the thymus. These receptors all stem from a girl in the first two years of life who had congenital heart surgery. CDR3s include the opening cysteine and the closing phenylalanine or tryptophan. Each record gives: V gene, clone size, D gene, J gene, CDR3 length, CDR3 protein, CDR3 DNA. D genes are given only for firm matches. Only part of the rows carry a size: once, few, many, or a class if the clone is expanded.

TRDV1	-	TRDD3	TRDJ1	20	CALGELGRSGGYAVTDKLIF	TGTGCTCTTGGGGAACTAGGAAGGTCCGGGGGATACGCGGTAACCGATAAACTCATCTTT
TRDV1	-	TRDD2	TRDJ1	21	CALGERPSYRVGGGHTDKLIF	TGTGCTCTTGGGGAACGGCCTTCCTACCGTGTTGGTGGGGGGCACACCGATAAACTCATCTTT
TRDV1	few	-	TRDJ1	13	CALGARAIDKLIF	TGTGCTCTTGGGGCCCGGGCTATAGATAAACTCATCTTT
TRDV1	-	TRDD3	TRDJ1	20	CALGELLGYGGYACTDKLIF	TGTGCTCTTGGGGAACTCCTAGGGTATGGGGGATACGCGTGCACCGATAAACTCATCTTT
TRDV1	-	TRDD3	TRDJ1	22	CALGEGIPFRLGDTLRVDKLIF	TGTGCTCTTGGGGAAGGTATACCCTTCCGACTGGGGGATACCCTGAGGGTCGATAAACTCATCTTT
TRDV1	few	TRDD3	TRDJ1	22	CALGELFPDGTGGSFYTDKLIF	TGTGCTCTTGGGGAACTATTCCCCGATGGTACTGGGGGATCCTTCTACACCGATAAACTCATCTTT
TRDV1	-	TRDD3	TRDJ1	19	CALGEHGGLGDICTDKLIF	TGTGCTCTTGGGGAACATGGCGGTCTGGGGGATATTTGCACCGATAAACTCATCTTT
TRDV1	-	-	TRDJ1	18	CALGDLPLVSSPADKPIF	TGTGCTCTTGGGGATCTCCCTCTGGTATCGTCGCCAGCCGATAAACCCATCTTT
TRDV1	few	-	TRDJ1	14	CALGANQDTDKLIF	TGTGCTCTTGGCGCTAATCAGGACACCGATAAACTCATCTTT
TRDV1	-	-	TRDJ1	17	CALGPGGPNPNTDKLIF	TGTGCTCTTGGACCCGGGGGTCCGAACCCCAACACCGATAAACTCATCTTT
TRDV1	few	TRDD3	TRDJ1	21	CALGELRLVPYWGYVADKLIF	TGTGCTCTTGGGGAACTCCGCCTAGTTCCGTACTGGGGATACGTCGCCGATAAACTCATCTTT
TRDV2	few	TRDD3	TRDJ3	22	CACDTERWGIPKSSWDTRQMFF	TGTGCCTGTGACACCGAAAGATGGGGGATACCTAAGAGCTCCTGGGACACCCGACAGATGTTTTTC
TRDV1	few	TRDD3	TRDJ1	18	CALGELTSGDTHTDKLIF	TGTGCTCTTGGGGAACTTACTTCGGGGGATACACACACCGATAAACTCATCTTT
TRDV2	-	-	TRDJ1	19	CACGYGGGLAGENTDKLIF	TGTGCCTGTGGATACGGTGGGGGGCTTGCGGGGGAGAACACCGATAAACTCATCTTT
TRDV1	-	TRDD3	TRDJ1	22	CALGEHPRTGGYATPYTDKLIF	TGTGCTCTTGGGGAACACCCTAGGACTGGGGGATACGCAACCCCGTACACCGATAAACTCATCTTT
TRDV2	-	-	TRDJ1	16	CACDTYGGRDTDKLIF	TGTGCCTGTGACACCTACGGAGGTAGAGACACCGATAAACTCATCTTT
TRDV1	few	TRDD2	TRDJ1	17	CALGDFPTRGYTDKLIF	TGTGCTCTTGGGGATTTTCCTACCCGGGGGTACACCGATAAACTCATCTTT
TRDV1	few	TRDD3	TRDJ1	18	CALGEFPWVLGDNVALIF	TGTGCTCTTGGGGAGTTCCCTTGGGTACTGGGGGATAATGTAGCGCTCATCTTT
TRDV1	-	-	TRDJ1	15	CALGELAPHTDKLIF	TGTGCCCTTGGGGAACTCGCCCCGCACACCGATAAACTCATCTTT
TRDV1	few	TRDD3	TRDJ1	25	CALGESALVELGDTPIPFIADKLIF	TGTGCTCTTGGGGAATCCGCACTAGTCGAACTGGGGGATACTCCTATCCCTTTCATTGCCGATAAACTCATCTTT
TRAV29/DV5	-	TRDD3	TRDJ1	19	CAAMFIGYWGIRKTDKLIF	TGTGCAGCAATGTTCATAGGCTACTGGGGGATACGAAAGACCGATAAACTCATCTTT
TRDV1	-	TRDD3	TRDJ1	19	CALGVRPTLGDMRTDKLIF	TGTGCTCTTGGGGTTCGCCCTACTCTGGGGGATATGCGCACCGATAAACTCATCTTT
TRDV1	-	-	TRDJ1	25	CALGELAGRLSYGELGAKYTDKLIF	TGTGCTCTTGGGGAACTAGCGGGTAGACTTTCCTACGGGGAACTGGGGGCCAAGTACACCGATAAACTCATCTTT
TRDV1	-	TRDD3	TRDJ1	21	CALGELVPFPGTGGYTDKLIF	TGTGCTCTTGGGGAACTAGTTCCCTTCCCAGGTACTGGGGGATACACCGATAAACTCATCTTT
TRDV1	-	TRDD3	TRDJ1	19	CALILPPTGGYKHTDKLIF	TGTGCTCTTATACTTCCCCCAACTGGGGGATATAAACACACCGATAAACTCATCTTT
TRDV1	-	-	TRDJ1	18	CALGERRGGPYYTDKLIF	TGTGCTCTTGGGGAACGTAGGGGAGGGCCGTATTACACCGATAAACTCATCTTT
TRDV1	-	-	TRDJ1	15	CALGETGVYTDKLIF	TGTGCTCTTGGGGAAACAGGGGTGTACACCGATAAACTCATCTTT
TRDV1	few	-	TRDJ1	19	CALGCVPSGLGKETDKLIF	TGTGCTCTTGGATGTGTCCCCTCGGGGCTGGGGAAAGAAACCGATAAACTCATCTTT
TRDV1	few	TRDD3	TRDJ1	20	CALGDDSFPNWGEYTDKLIF	TGTGCTCTTGGGGACGATTCCTTCCCAAACTGGGGGGAGTACACCGATAAACTCATCTTT
TRDV1	-	TRDD3	TRDJ1	21	CALGGRGPWGIRVAYTDKLIF	TGTGCTCTTGGGGGACGGGGCCCATGGGGGATACGCGTCGCGTACACCGATAAACTCATCTTT
TRDV1	few	-	TRDJ1	21	CALGALPRRPLLVPYTDKLIF	TGTGCTCTTGGGGCCCTTCCGAGGAGGCCGCTGCTGGTCCCTTACACCGATAAACTCATCTTT
TRDV1	few	-	TRDJ1	16	CALGERLPPTADKLIF	TGTGCTCTTGGGGAACGGCTTCCCCCTACGGCCGATAAACTCATCTTT
TRDV1	-	-	TRDJ1	22	CALGERGLPSGVYTRYTDKLIF	TGTGCTCTTGGGGAACGCGGCCTTCCTTCTGGGGTATACACTCGGTACACCGATAAACTCATCTTT
TRDV1	few	-	TRDJ1	18	CALGFTSYDPTYKDKLIF	TGTGCTCTTGGGTTTACCTCCTACGACCCCACTTACAAGGATAAACTCATCTTT
TRDV1	-	TRDD3	TRDJ1	20	CALGELAESGGYNPTDKLIF	TGTGCCCTTGGGGAACTAGCTGAATCTGGGGGATACAACCCTACCGATAAACTCATCTTT
TRDV1	-	TRDD3	TRDJ1	21	CALGELGSTSTGGQYTDKLIF	TGTGCTCTTGGGGAACTAGGCTCCACTTCTACTGGGGGACAGTACACCGATAAACTCATCTTT
TRDV1	-	-	TRDJ1	16	CALGGRTTGVTDKLIF	TGTGCTCTTGGGGGTCGGACTACCGGGGTCACCGATAAACTCATCTTT
TRDV1	few	TRDD3	TRDJ1	20	CALGELSLRYWGINSDKLIF	TGTGCTCTTGGGGAACTAAGCTTACGTTACTGGGGGATAAATTCCGATAAACTCATCTTT
TRDV1	few	TRDD3	TRDJ1	16	CALGELSTGGYGKLIF	TGTGCTCTTGGGGAACTGAGCACTGGGGGATACGGTAAACTCATCTTT
TRDV1	few	-	TRDJ1	17	CALGDYRDSLSNDKLIF	TGTGCTCTTGGGGACTACCGGGATAGTCTAAGTAACGATAAACTCATCTTT
TRDV1	few	TRDD3	TRDJ1	18	CALGELSTGGHLTDKLIF	TGTGCTCTTGGGGAACTATCGACTGGGGGACACCTGACCGATAAACTCATCTTT
TRDV1	-	-	TRDJ1	19	CALGRTYVPGRVISDKLIF	TGTGCTCTTGGGCGAACGTACGTACCGGGGCGCGTTATTAGCGATAAACTCATCTTT
TRDV2	few	TRDD3	TRDJ1	22	CACDPPTILRSQWGIRCPKLIF	TGTGCCTGTGACCCCCCCACCATCCTACGGAGTCAATGGGGGATACGTTGTCCTAAACTCATCTTT
TRDV1	-	-	TRDJ1	19	CAVGEEPRGDRIHGFKLIF	TGTGCTGTTGGGGAAGAACCACGGGGGGACCGGATACATGGATTTAAACTCATCTTT
TRDV1	few	-	TRDJ1	22	CALGEMGPERLRPGLHSDKLIF	TGTGCTCTTGGGGAAATGGGACCCGAAAGACTTCGCCCCGGCTTACATAGCGATAAACTCATCTTT
TRDV1	-	TRDD3	TRDJ1	17	CALGERSLGETKAKLIF	TGTGCTCTTGGGGAACGCTCTCTGGGGGAGACCAAAGCTAAACTCATCTTT
TRDV1	-	TRDD3	TRDJ1	27	CALGELSNGPTPPHPHYWGIRADKLIF	TGTGCTCTTGGGGAACTCTCCAACGGACCTACTCCACCGCACCCGCATTACTGGGGGATACGCGCCGATAAACTCATCTTT
TRDV1	-	TRDD3	TRDJ1	21	CALGELVRIPHTGGFTDKLIF	TGTGCTCTTGGGGAACTGGTAAGGATCCCTCATACTGGGGGATTCACCGATAAACTCATCTTT
TRDV1	-	TRDD3	TRDJ1	21	CALGELSYSGLLGDTPDKLIF	TGTGCTCTTGGGGAACTTTCCTACTCGGGACTACTGGGGGATACTCCCGATAAACTCATCTTT
TRDV2	few	-	TRDJ1	17	CAPLTYLRRTNTDKLIF	TGTGCCCCCCTCACCTACTTAAGGAGGACAAACACCGATAAACTCATCTTT
TRDV1	few	TRDD3	TRDJ1	23	CALGELPWGRSTGGYGGFDKLIF	TGTGCTCTTGGGGAACTTCCGTGGGGCCGTAGTACTGGGGGATACGGAGGCTTCGATAAACTCATCTTT
TRDV1	-	TRDD3	TRDJ1	22	CALGERPLRAVLGAPYTDKLIF	TGTGCTCTTGGGGAACGACCCCTACGGGCCGTGCTGGGGGCCCCGTACACCGATAAACTCATCTTT
TRDV1	-	-	TRDJ1	19	CALGVFLSDGEPYTDKLIF	TGTGCTCTTGGGGTGTTCCTCTCTGATGGTGAGCCGTACACCGATAAACTCATCTTT
TRDV1	-	TRDD3	TRDJ1	23	CALGEPPRLPQLLGDLYTDKLIF	TGTGCTCTTGGGGAACCCCCCCGCCTTCCACAGTTACTGGGGGACCTTTACACCGATAAACTCATCTTT
TRDV2	many	TRDD3	TRDJ1	17	CACDPHFTGENTDKLIF	TGTGCCTGTGACCCACATTTTACTGGGGAAAACACCGATAAACTCATCTTT
TRDV1	-	TRDD3	TRDJ1	21	CALGTPYATTTGGPYTDKLIF	TGTGCTCTTGGGACCCCCTACGCGACTACCACTGGGGGACCGTACACCGATAAACTCATCTTT
TRDV1	-	-	TRDJ1	17	CALGEEGLGRRTDKLIF	TGTGCTCTTGGGGAAGAGGGACTGGGACGAAGGACCGATAAACTCATCTTT